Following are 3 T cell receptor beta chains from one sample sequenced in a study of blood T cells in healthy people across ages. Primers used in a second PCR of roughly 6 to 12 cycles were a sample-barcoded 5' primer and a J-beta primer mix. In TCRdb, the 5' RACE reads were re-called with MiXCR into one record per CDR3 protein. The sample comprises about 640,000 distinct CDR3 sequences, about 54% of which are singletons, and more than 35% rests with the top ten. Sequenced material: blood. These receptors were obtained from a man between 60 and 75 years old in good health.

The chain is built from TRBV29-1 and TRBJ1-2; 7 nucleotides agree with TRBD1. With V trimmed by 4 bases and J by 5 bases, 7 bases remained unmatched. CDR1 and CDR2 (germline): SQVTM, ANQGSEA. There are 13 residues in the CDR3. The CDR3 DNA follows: TGCAGCGTTGTGAAGGGGGCGCGGTATGGCTACACCTTC. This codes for CSVVKGARYGYTF. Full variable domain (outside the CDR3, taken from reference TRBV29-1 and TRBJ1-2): SAVISQKPSRDICQRGTSLTIQCQVDSQVTMMFWYRQQPGQSLTLIATANQGSEATYESGFVIDKFPISRPNLTFSTLTVSNMSPEDSSIYLCSVVKGARYGYTFGSGTRLTVV.

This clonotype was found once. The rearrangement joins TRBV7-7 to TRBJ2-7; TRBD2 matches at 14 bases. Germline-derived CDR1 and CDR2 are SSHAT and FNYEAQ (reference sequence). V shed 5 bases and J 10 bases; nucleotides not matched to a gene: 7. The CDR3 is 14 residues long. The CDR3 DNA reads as TGTGCCAGCAGCCAGACTAGCGGGGGGGCGTCCCAGTACTTC. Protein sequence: CASSQTSGGASQYF.

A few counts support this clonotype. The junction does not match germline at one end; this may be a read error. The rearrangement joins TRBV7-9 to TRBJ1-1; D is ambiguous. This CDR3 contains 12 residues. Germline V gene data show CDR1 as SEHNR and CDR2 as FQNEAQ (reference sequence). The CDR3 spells CSSSRASGGAFF. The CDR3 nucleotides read TGTTCCAGCAGCCGGGCCTCGGGTGGAGCTTTCTTT.